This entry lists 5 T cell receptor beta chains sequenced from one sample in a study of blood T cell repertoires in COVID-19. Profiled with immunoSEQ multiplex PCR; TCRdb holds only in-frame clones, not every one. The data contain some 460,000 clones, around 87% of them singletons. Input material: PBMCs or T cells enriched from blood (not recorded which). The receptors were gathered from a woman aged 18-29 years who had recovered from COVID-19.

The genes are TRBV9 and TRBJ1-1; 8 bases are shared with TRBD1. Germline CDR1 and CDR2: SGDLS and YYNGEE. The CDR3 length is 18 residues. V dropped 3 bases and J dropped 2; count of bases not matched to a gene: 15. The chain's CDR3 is CASSATGGEGGFNTEAFF. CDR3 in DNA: TGTGCCAGCAGCGCAACAGGGGGGGAGGGTGGTTTTAACACTGAAGCTTTCTTT.

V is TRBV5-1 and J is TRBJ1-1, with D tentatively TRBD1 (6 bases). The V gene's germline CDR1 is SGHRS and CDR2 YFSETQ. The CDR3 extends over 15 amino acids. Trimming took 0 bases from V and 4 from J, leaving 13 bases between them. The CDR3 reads CASSLAGGKGTEAFF. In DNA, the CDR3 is TGCGCCAGCAGCTTGGCGGGGGGCAAGGGCACTGAAGCTTTCTTT.

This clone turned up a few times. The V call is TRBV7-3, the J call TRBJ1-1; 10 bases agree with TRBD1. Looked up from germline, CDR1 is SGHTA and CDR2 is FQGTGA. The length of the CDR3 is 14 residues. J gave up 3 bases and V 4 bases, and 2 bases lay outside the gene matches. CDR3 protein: CASSSTGGHTEAFF. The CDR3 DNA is TGTGCCAGCAGCTCGACAGGGGGCCACACTGAAGCTTTCTTT.

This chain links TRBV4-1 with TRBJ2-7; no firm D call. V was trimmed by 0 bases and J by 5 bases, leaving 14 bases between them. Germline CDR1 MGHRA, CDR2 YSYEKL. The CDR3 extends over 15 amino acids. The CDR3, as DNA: TGCGCCAGCAGCCAAGAGGGCCGCATGGGCGACGAGCAGTACTTC. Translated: CASSQEGRMGDEQYF.

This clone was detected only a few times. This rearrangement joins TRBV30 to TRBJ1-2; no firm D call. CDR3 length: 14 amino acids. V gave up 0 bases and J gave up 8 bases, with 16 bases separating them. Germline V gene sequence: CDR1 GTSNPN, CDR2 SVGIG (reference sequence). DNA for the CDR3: TGTGCCTGGAGTGTGACTCTGAGGGAAGGAGGCTACACCTTC. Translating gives CAWSVTLREGGYTF.